This T cell receptor (beta chain) was obtained from a study of T cells expressing NK-cell markers. Overall study: Sorted CD3+CD56+NKG2C+, CD3+CD56+NKG2C- and CD3+CD56-NKG2C+ T-cell subsets were beta-chain profiled.

This CDR3 is built from 15 residues. CDR1 is LGHNA, CDR2 YSLEER, per germline. As for this clonotype: The antigen is not known.

Study results and caveats: In a handful of donors, dominant NKG2C+ clonotypes were roughly 1.0-8% of CD8+ T cells. Specificity for HCMV among expanded NKG2C+ T cell clones was not established. Several donors showed these clonotypes also leading the CD3+CD56-NKG2C+ fraction.

TCRdb re-analyzed the 5' RACE reads; it lists each CDR3 protein once, without DNA. In total, the table holds almost 450,000 distinct CDR3 sequences. V is TRBV4-3 and J is TRBJ2-1. The TCR originated in a woman between 18 and 70 years old in good health. Sample: blood T cells: a sorted CD56 or NKG2C T cell subset, CD4+ or CD8+ T cells, or bulk PBMC T cells (not recorded which). The CDR3 sequence: CASSQDRPTYNEQFF.